This T cell receptor beta chain was identified in a study of T cells in Graves' hyperthyroidism and ophthalmopathy. Germline V gene data show CDR1 as GTSNPN and CDR2 as SVGIG (reference sequence). The V end lost 8 bases, the J end lost 7 bases, and 23 bases lay between the germline ends. CDR3 length equals 14 residues. From RNA transcripts, TCR beta CDR3 regions were amplified. The HTBI primer set was used in a first-round RT-PCR of the TCR CDR3. Each CDR3 protein is one row after TCRdb ran MiXCR on the multiplex PCR reads. The data hold about 580,000 distinct CDR3 sequences, with around 42% observed a single time.

Sequenced sample: peripheral blood or thyroid tissue (not recorded which). This chain joins TRBV30 and TRBJ1-1; D is perhaps TRBD1 (6 bases). This clonotype originated in a young woman with Graves' hyperthyroidism. The chain's CDR3 is CARAGRGARDEAFF. The CDR3 DNA follows: TGTGCCCGCGCCGGGCGGGGGGCGCGGGATGAAGCTTTCTTT.